These 18 T cell receptor beta chains came from one sample sequenced in a study of blood T cells in healthy people across ages. Alongside a J-beta primer mix, a sample-barcoded 5' primer served in a second PCR lasting roughly 7 to 11 cycles. TCRdb independently ran MiXCR on the 5' RACE reads; one entry per CDR3 protein. The sample holds fewer than 700,000 distinct CDR3 sequences, less than 45% seen once. The sequenced sample was blood. The source of these receptors is an older man in good health.

This chain connects TRBV4-3 to TRBJ1-5, with D perhaps matching TRBD1 (5 bases). The germline CDR1 and CDR2 sequences are LGHNA and YSLEER. The CDR3 consists of 17 residues. The V end lost 0 bases, the J end lost 2 bases, and 14 bases lay between the germline ends. CDR3 loop: CASSQDPHGAGNQPQHF. Here the CDR3 DNA reads TGCGCCAGCAGCCAAGATCCCCACGGGGCAGGCAATCAGCCCCAGCATTTT.

The gene calls are TRBV5-1 and TRBJ2-5, with 8 bases lining up with TRBD1. There are 14 residues in the CDR3. J lost 2 bases, V lost 4 bases, and 4 bases had no gene match. Germline V gene lookup returns CDR1 SGHRS and CDR2 YFSETQ. Here the CDR3 reads CASSNGDRQETQYF. CDR3 in DNA: TGCGCCAGCAGCAACGGGGACAGGCAAGAGACCCAGTACTTC.

This chain uses TRBV30 with TRBJ2-4; D is uncertain. The J call is doubtful: the DNA matches TRBJ2-7 better. The CDR3 runs 16 residues. Per the germline V gene, CDR1 is GTSNPN and CDR2 is SVGIG (reference sequence). CDR3 coding DNA: TGTGCCTGGAGTCCCCCCCGTGGGGTCCTAACCTACGAGCAGTACTTC. Its protein is CAWSPPRGVLTYEQYF.

The rearrangement links TRBV20-1 to TRBJ2-3, with 8 bases aligning to TRBD2. This CDR3 region has 14 residues. V lost 3 bases to trimming and J lost 5 bases; unmatched junction nucleotides: 7. Germline CDR1 reads DFQATT; CDR2 reads SNEGSKA (reference sequence). The CDR3 spells CSAREAGAIDTQYF. In DNA form, the CDR3 reads TGCAGTGCTAGGGAAGCGGGAGCAATAGATACGCAGTATTTT.

The rearrangement joins TRBV7-6 to TRBJ1-3; D not certain. The CDR3 extends over 16 amino acids. CDR1 SGHVS and CDR2 FNYEAQ come from the germline V gene. Trimming took off 2 bases at V and 2 bases at J, with 13 bases between the two ends. This chain's CDR3 is CASSLSGAGAGNTIYF. The CDR3 DNA reads as TGTGCCAGCAGCTTAAGTGGCGCGGGCGCTGGAAACACCATATATTTT.

This sequence joins TRBV5-1 and TRBJ2-5; TRBD2 matches at 8 bases. V was pared by 1 base and J by 2 bases, with 7 bases of the junction left unmatched. Germline values: CDR1 SGHRS, CDR2 YFSETQ. The CDR3 has 16 amino acids. This chain's CDR3 is CASSLPQTSEQETQYF. As DNA, the CDR3 is TGCGCCAGCAGCTTGCCCCAGACTAGCGAACAAGAGACCCAGTACTTC.

The gene calls are TRBV6-4 and TRBJ2-3; 7 bases align to TRBD1. Germline CDR1 and CDR2: MRHNA and SNTAGT. The CDR3 consists of 14 residues. Germline trimming cut 5 bases from V and 2 bases from J; bases unmatched to any gene: 4. CDR3 amino acids: CASSQQGITDTQYF. CDR3 sequence (DNA): TGTGCCAGCAGTCAACAGGGGATCACAGATACGCAGTATTTT.

The chain recombines TRBV20-1 with TRBJ2-1; TRBD2 might be the D (5 bases). Judging by the DNA end, TRBJ2-7 fits better; the J call may be wrong. The CDR3 runs 12 residues. The germline CDR1 and CDR2 sequences are DFQATT and SNEGSKA (reference sequence). Written as DNA, the CDR3 is TGCAGTGCTAGACCTAGCTTCAATGAGCAGTACTTC. Translating it yields CSARPSFNEQYF.

The chain joins TRBV15 to TRBJ2-1, with 8 bases fitting TRBD1. The CDR3 has 14 amino acids. V was clipped by 8 bases and J by 0 bases; unmatched bases: 3. Germline assignment: CDR1 LNHNV and CDR2 YYDKDF (reference sequence). CDR3 bases: TGTGCCACCCTTGGGACAGGCTCCTACAATGAGCAGTTCTTC. It translates to CATLGTGSYNEQFF.

This clonotype was seen only a few times. The rearrangement uses TRBV5-1 and TRBJ1-1; D is ambiguous. Germline V gene sequence: CDR1 SGHRS, CDR2 YFSETQ. Trimming removed 4 bases from V and 4 bases from J, with 17 bases in between. The CDR3 loop spans 15 amino acids. The CDR3 DNA reads as TGCGCCAGCAGCAAGGACGGTCCATGGGGCACTGAAGCTTTCTTT. This encodes CASSKDGPWGTEAFF. Using reference TRBV5-1 and TRBJ1-1 for the parts outside the CDR3, the full variable domain is KAGVTQTPRYLIKTRGQQVTLSCSPISGHRSVSWYQQTPGQGLQFLFEYFSETQRNKGNFPGRFSGRQFSNSRSEMNVSTLELGDSALYLCASSKDGPWGTEAFFGQGTRLTVV.

This clonotype was counted a single time. The genes are TRBV18 and TRBJ2-3; 11 bases match TRBD2. Germline loops: CDR1 KGHSH, CDR2 LQKENI. Trimming cost V 3 bases and J 3 bases; bases outside gene matches: 5. There are 16 residues in the CDR3. CDR3 sequence (DNA): TGTGCCAGCTCACCGACTAGCGGGACGGGTACAGATACGCAGTATTTT. Its translation: CASSPTSGTGTDTQYF. Combining the CDR3 with reference TRBV18 and TRBJ2-3 gives the whole variable domain NAGVMQNPRHLVRRRGQEARLRCSPMKGHSHVYWYRQLPEEGLKFMVYLQKENIIDESGMPKERFSAEFPKEGPSILRIQQVVRGDSAAYFCASSPTSGTGTDTQYFGPGTRLTVL.

J is TRBJ2-7 and V is TRBV7-3, with TRBD2 matching over 9 bases. V shed 0 bases, J shed 7 bases, and the junction held 7 bases outside the gene matches. Germline V gene sequence: CDR1 SGHTA, CDR2 FQGTGA. The length of the CDR3 is 15 residues. CDR3 loop: CASSLTPREGREQYF. The CDR3 DNA is TGTGCCAGCAGCTTAACGCCGCGGGAGGGGCGAGAGCAGTACTTC.

This clonotype was seen a few times. The gene calls are TRBV12-3 or TRBV12-4 and TRBJ2-1; the D is unclear. Deletions cut 8 bases from V and 6 bases from J, with 11 bases between. There are 12 residues in the CDR3. The CDR3 spells CASEPTPNEQFF. CDR3 in DNA: TGTGCCAGCGAACCCACCCCCAATGAGCAGTTCTTC.

The chain joins TRBV27 to TRBJ1-6; a weak D match, TRBD1 (6 bases). CDR1 and CDR2 (germline): MNHEY, SMNVEV (reference sequence). The CDR3 runs 14 residues. The V gene lost 6 bases and the J gene lost 4 bases, with 10 bases spanning the gap. The CDR3 DNA reads TGTGCCAGCAGGGTGGACAGTTATAATTCACCCCTCCACTTT. Its translation is CASRVDSYNSPLHF.

This clonotype was detected a few times. This sequence joins TRBV9 and TRBJ2-7, with 8 bases fitting TRBD2. CDR3 size: 16 residues. The trim removed 2 bases at V and 3 bases at J, leaving 10 bases unmatched. CDR1 SGDLS and CDR2 YYNGEE come from the germline V gene. The CDR3 protein is CASSVRGGSEDYEQYF. As DNA, the CDR3 is TGTGCCAGCAGCGTTCGGGGGGGGTCGGAGGACTACGAGCAGTACTTC.

J is TRBJ2-1 and V is TRBV20-1; 8 positions agree with TRBD2. With V trimmed by 7 bases and J by 0 bases, 11 bases remained unmatched. This CDR3 region has 16 residues. The germline CDR1 and CDR2 sequences are DFQATT and SNEGSKA (reference sequence). This CDR3 is CSVAHSGMSSYNEQFF. The CDR3 DNA follows: TGCAGTGTCGCGCATAGCGGGATGAGCTCCTACAATGAGCAGTTCTTC.

This clonotype was found a few times. The chain carries TRBV20-1 and TRBJ2-3; no reliable D call. V shed 3 bases and J shed 7 bases, with 5 bases lying between them. The germline V gene has CDR1 DFQATT and CDR2 SNEGSKA (reference sequence). The CDR3 has 10 residues. Written as DNA, the CDR3 is TGCAGTGCTAGCAAAAATACGCAGTATTTT. It is translated as CSASKNTQYF.

The rearrangement uses TRBV6-2 or TRBV6-3 and TRBJ2-7; D is possibly TRBD1 (5 bases). Germline CDR1 reads MNHEY; CDR2 reads SVGEGT. CDR3 size: 14 residues. Trimming took 0 bases from V and 2 from J, leaving 8 bases between them. Here the CDR3 reads CASSYSTATYEQYF. CDR3 nucleotides: TGTGCCAGCAGTTACTCGACAGCTACCTACGAGCAGTACTTC.